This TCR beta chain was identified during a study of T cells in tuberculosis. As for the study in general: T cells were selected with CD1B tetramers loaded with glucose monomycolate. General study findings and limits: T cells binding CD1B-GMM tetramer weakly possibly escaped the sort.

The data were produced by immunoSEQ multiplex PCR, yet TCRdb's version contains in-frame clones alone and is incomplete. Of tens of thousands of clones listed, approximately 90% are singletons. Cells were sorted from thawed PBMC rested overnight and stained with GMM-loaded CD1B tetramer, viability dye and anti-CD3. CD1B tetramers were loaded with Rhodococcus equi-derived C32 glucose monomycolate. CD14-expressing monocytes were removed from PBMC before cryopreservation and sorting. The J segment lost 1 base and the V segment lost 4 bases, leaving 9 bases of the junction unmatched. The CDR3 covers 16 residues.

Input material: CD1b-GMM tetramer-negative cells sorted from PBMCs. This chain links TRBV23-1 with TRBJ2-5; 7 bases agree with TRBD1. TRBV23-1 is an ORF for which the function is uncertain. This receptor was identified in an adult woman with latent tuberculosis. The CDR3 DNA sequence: TGCGCCAGCAGTCGGGTACAGGGGCCATTCCAAGAGACCCAGTACTTC. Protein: CASSRVQGPFQETQYF.